The present T cell receptor (beta chain) was sequenced within a study of T cell changes during pregnancy in multiple sclerosis. The protocol was immunoSEQ multiplex PCR, while the TCRdb copy is restricted to in-frame clones and leaves out a portion. Here the sample spans 35,000 to 55,000 clones, about 93% being singletons. The germline gives CDR1 WNHNN, CDR2 SYGVQD (reference sequence). CDR3 length: 16 amino acids. V was pared by 2 bases and J by 5 bases, with 6 bases of the junction left unmatched. The sequence derives from a female donor with multiple sclerosis, enrolled in a pregnancy study. The sequenced sample was CD8+ T cells from peripheral blood mononuclear cells, obtained after pregnancy. The chain uses TRBV10-1 and TRBJ2-3; 11 bases line up with TRBD1. The CDR3 is CASSEIAGQGGDTQYF. In nucleotides, the CDR3 is TGCGCCAGCAGTGAGATTGCGGGACAGGGGGGAGATACGCAGTATTTT.